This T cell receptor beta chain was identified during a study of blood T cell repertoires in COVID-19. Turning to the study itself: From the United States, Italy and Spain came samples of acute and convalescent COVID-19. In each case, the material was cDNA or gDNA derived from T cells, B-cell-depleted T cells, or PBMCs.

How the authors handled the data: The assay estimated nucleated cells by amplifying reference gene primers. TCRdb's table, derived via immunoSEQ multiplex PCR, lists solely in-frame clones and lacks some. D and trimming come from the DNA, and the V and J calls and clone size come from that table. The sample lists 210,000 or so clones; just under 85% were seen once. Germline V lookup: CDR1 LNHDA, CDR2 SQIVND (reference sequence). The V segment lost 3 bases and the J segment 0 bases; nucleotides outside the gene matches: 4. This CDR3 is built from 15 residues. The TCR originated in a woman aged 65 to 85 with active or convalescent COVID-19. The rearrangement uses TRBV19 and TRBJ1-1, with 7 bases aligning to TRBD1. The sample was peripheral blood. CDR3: CASSILGGVNTEAFF. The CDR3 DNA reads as TGTGCCAGTAGTATCTTAGGGGGCGTGAACACTGAAGCTTTCTTT.